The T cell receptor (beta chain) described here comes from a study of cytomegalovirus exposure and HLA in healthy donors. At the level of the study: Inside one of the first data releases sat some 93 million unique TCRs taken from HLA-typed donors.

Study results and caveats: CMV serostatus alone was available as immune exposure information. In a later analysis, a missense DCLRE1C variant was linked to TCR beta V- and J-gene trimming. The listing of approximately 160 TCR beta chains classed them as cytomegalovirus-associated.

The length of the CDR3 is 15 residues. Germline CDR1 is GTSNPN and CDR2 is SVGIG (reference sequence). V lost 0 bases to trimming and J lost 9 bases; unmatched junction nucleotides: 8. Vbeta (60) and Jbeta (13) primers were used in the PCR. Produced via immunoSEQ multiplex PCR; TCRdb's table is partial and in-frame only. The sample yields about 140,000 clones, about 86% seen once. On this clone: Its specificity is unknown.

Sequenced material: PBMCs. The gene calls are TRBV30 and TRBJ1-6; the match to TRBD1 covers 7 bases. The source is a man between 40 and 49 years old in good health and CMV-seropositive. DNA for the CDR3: TGTGCCTGGAGTGTACTAGACAGGGTGTCTTCACCCCTCCACTTT. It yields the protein CAWSVLDRVSSPLHF.